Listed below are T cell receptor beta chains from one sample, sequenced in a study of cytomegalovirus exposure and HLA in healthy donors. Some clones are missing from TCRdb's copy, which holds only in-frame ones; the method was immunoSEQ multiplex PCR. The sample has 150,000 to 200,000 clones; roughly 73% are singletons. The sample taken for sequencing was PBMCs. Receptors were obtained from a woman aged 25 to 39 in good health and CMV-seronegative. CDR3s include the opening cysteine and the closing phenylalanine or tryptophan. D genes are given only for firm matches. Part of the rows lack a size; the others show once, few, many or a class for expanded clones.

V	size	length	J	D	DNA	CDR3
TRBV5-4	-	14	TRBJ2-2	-	TGTGCCAGCAGCTTGGGACAGAACACCGGGGAGCTGTTTTTT	CASSLGQNTGELFF
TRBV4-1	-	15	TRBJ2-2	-	TGCGCCAGCAGCCAAGAACGGACTATCACCGGGGAGCTGTTTTTT	CASSQERTITGELFF
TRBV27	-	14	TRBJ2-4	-	TGTGCCAGCAGTTTACAGGGGGGACTAAACATTCAGTACTTC	CASSLQGGLNIQYF
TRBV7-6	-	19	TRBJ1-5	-	TGTGCCAGCAGCTTAGACCTAACCCCTCATAGATATAGCAATCAGCCCCAGCATTTT	CASSLDLTPHRYSNQPQHF
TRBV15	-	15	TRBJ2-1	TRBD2	TGTGCCACCAGCAGAATAGCGGGGGACTACAATGAGCAGTTCTTC	CATSRIAGDYNEQFF
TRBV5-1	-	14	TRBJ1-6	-	TGCGCCAGCAGTGATCCGACAGGCAACTCACCCCTCCACTTT	CASSDPTGNSPLHF
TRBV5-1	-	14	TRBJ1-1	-	TGCGCCAGCAGCGTCAGTGGGGGGGACACTGAAGCTTTCTTT	CASSVSGGDTEAFF
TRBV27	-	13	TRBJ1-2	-	TGTGCCAGCAGGAGGGAAGCTAACTATGGCTACACCTTC	CASRREANYGYTF
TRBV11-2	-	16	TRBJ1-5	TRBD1	TGTGCCAGCAGCTTGGGACAGGGGGCAAGCAATCAGCCCCAGCATTTT	CASSLGQGASNQPQHF
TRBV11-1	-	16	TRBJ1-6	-	TGTGCCAGCAGCAGCCATACTAAGGGGTATAATTCACCCCTCCACTTT	CASSSHTKGYNSPLHF
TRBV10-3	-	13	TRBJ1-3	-	TGTGCCATCAGTGAAACAGGGTTAGACACCATATATTTT	CAISETGLDTIYF
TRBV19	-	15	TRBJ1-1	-	TGTGCCAGTACCCTCCTGGCAGGGGCTAACACTGAAGCTTTCTTT	CASTLLAGANTEAFF
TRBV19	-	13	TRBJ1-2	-	TGTGCCAGTAGTATTTTCACCTCGGGAGGCTACACCTTC	CASSIFTSGGYTF
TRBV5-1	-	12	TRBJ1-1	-	TGCGCCAGCACCCGGGAGGGTAACGAAGCTTTCTTT	CASTREGNEAFF
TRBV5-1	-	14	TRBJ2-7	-	TGCGCCAGCAGCTTGGAATCTGGGGAGTACGAGCAGTACTTC	CASSLESGEYEQYF
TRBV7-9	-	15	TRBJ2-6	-	TGTGCCAGCAGCCCCGGGTATTCTGGGGCCAACGTCCTGACTTTC	CASSPGYSGANVLTF
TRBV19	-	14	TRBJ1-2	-	TGTGCCAGTAGTAGTACAGGGATTGACTATGGCTACACCTTC	CASSSTGIDYGYTF
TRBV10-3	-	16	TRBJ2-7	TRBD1	TGTGCCATCAGCTTTCCCCCGACAGGGCAAACCTACGAGCAGTACTTC	CAISFPPTGQTYEQYF
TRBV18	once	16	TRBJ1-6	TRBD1	TGTGCCAGCTCACCCGCCCCACAGGGGTGGAATTCACCCCTCCACTTT	CASSPAPQGWNSPLHF
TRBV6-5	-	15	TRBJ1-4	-	TGTGCCAGCAGTCCACAGGATTGGGGCGATGAAAAACTGTTTTTT	CASSPQDWGDEKLFF